This TCR beta chain was identified during a study of T cells in Graves' hyperthyroidism and ophthalmopathy. Study outcomes and limitations: The model forecast ophthalmopathy, anticipating it by a median roughly 6.5 months before onset.

The TCR beta CDR3 regions underwent amplification using RNA transcripts as the source. A first-round RT-PCR of the TCR CDR3 used the HTBI primer set. Via MiXCR, TCRdb re-called the multiplex PCR reads, giving one row per CDR3 protein. The sample lists fewer than 650,000 distinct CDR3 sequences; over 35% were seen once. Of note for this clonotype: As yet, its antigen is unknown. This is likely a read error, given that the CDR3 carries no conserved phenylalanine or tryptophan at its end.

The CDR3 consists of 12 residues. Losses at the gene ends were 1 base for V and 10 bases for J; bases not matched to a gene: 0. Looked up from germline, CDR1 is GTSNPN and CDR2 is SVGIG (reference sequence). The receptor was isolated from an adult woman with Graves' disease, either hyperthyroidism or ophthalmopathy (not recorded which). V is TRBV30 and J is TRBJ1-4; 10 bases align to TRBD1. The material sequenced was peripheral blood or thyroid tissue (not recorded which). CDR3 amino acids: CAWSGTGGKLFL. The CDR3 bases are TGTGCCTGGAGTGGGACAGGGGGAAAACTGTTTCTT.